Shown below are 21 T cell receptor beta chains from a single sample sequenced in a study of shared clonotypes between healthy human individuals (dated by TCRdb to the early 2020s). Preparation of the library involved the immunoSEQ multiplex PCR assay. TCRdb obtained this table from immuneACCESS and retained in-frame rearrangements with V and J assigned. These tables miss some clones; where compared with another copy, unresolved V genes account for less than half of the shortfall, and the remainder is unexplained. Counted in this sample were a few million clones; less than 95% of them appeared once. 0.37% of the sample is in the top ten clones. The source material was naive CD4+ T cells from PBMCs. This specimen's cell subset or site label, interpreted: CD45RA+ positively selected. The receptors originated from a man younger than 35 in good health. Some clones in this sample may be carry-over from other donors' samples.

This rearrangement joins TRBV5-4 to TRBJ2-7; 10 positions agree with TRBD1. There are 15 residues in the CDR3. The trim removed 4 bases at V and 2 bases at J, leaving 6 bases unmatched. Germline CDR1 SGHNT, CDR2 YYREEE (reference sequence). The CDR3 DNA follows: TGTGCCAGCAGCCTGGTCGGGACAGGGGCCTACGAGCAGTACTTC. Protein sequence: CASSLVGTGAYEQYF.

This chain connects TRBV30 to TRBJ2-3; weak D call: TRBD2 (5 bases). Trimming stripped 2 bases from V and 1 base from J, with 16 bases between. CDR1 and CDR2 (germline): GTSNPN, SVGIG (reference sequence). The CDR3 is made up of 16 amino acids. The CDR3 loop is CAWSRRKSGGTDTQYF. DNA for the CDR3: TGTGCCTGGAGTAGGAGGAAGAGCGGTGGCACAGATACGCAGTATTTT.

The gene calls are TRBV30 and TRBJ2-7, with 8 bases aligning to TRBD1. V was pared by 6 bases and J by 7 bases, with 8 bases of the junction left unmatched. Germline CDR1 and CDR2: GTSNPN and SVGIG (reference sequence). The CDR3 extends over 12 amino acids. The CDR3 spells CACRTGFSEQYF. CDR3 DNA: TGTGCCTGCCGGACAGGGTTCTCGGAGCAGTACTTC. Drawing the rest from reference TRBV30 and TRBJ2-7, the complete variable domain is SQTIHQWPATLVQPVGSPLSLECTVEGTSNPNLYWYRQAAGRGLQLLFYSVGIGQISSEVPQNLSASRPQDRQFILSSKKLLLSDSGFYLCACRTGFSEQYFGPGTRLTVT.

J is TRBJ2-7 and V is TRBV6-1; D could derive from TRBD1 or TRBD2 (5 bases each). The CDR3 is made up of 15 amino acids. Germline CDR1 MNHNS, CDR2 SASEGT. Trimming shortened V by 2 bases and J by 3 bases, and 14 bases separated the two germline ends. The CDR3 DNA is TGTGCCAGCAGTGAACTCGGGGACGGATTCTACGAGCAGTACTTC. Residues: CASSELGDGFYEQYF.

CDR3 nucleotides: TGTGCCAGCAGTGACGAAGGGACAGGGTCCGGCGAGCAGTACTTC. Its protein is CASSDEGTGSGEQYF. V is TRBV6-1 and J is TRBJ2-7, with 9 bases fitting TRBD1. This CDR3 is 15 amino acids long. Germline CDR1 MNHNS, CDR2 SASEGT. J gave up 6 bases and V 3 bases, and 9 bases lay outside the gene matches.

This clone was picked up one time. The chain combines TRBV28 with TRBJ1-2; possibly TRBD1 for D (6 bases). This CDR3 is built from 15 residues. Trimming removed 5 bases from V and 0 bases from J, with 13 bases in between. The germline CDR1 and CDR2 sequences are MDHEN and SYDVKM. CDR3 residues: CASSSLGQANYGYTF. CDR3 bases: TGTGCCAGCAGTAGCCTGGGACAAGCTAACTATGGCTACACCTTC.

CDR3 bases: TGTGCCAGTAGTATTTGGGGCCGGGATCAGCCCCAGCATTTT. It specifies CASSIWGRDQPQHF. The chain recombines TRBV19 with TRBJ1-5; maybe TRBD1 (5 bases). The CDR3 runs to 14 residues. Trimming took off 3 bases at V and 5 bases at J, with 11 bases between the two ends. Looked up from germline, CDR1 is LNHDA and CDR2 is SQIVND (reference sequence).

The V call is TRBV5-1, the J call TRBJ1-2, with 8 bases identical to TRBD1. Germline V gives CDR1 SGHRS, CDR2 YFSETQ. After removal of 6 bases from V and 7 bases from J, the junction contained 8 bases not matched to a gene. The CDR3 length is 13 residues. For the CDR3, the DNA is TGCGCCAGCACCACAGGGGGGGACGCTGGCTACACCTTC. Its translation: CASTTGGDAGYTF.

The chain combines TRBV7-9 with TRBJ2-1; no definite D call. V gave up 3 bases and J gave up 12 bases, with 21 bases separating them. CDR1 is SEHNR and CDR2 is FQNEAQ in the germline V gene (reference sequence). This CDR3 region has 15 residues. The CDR3 bases are TGTGCCAGCAGCTTGAGTGCGCCATACATGATTACGCAGTTCTTC. Encoded protein: CASSLSAPYMITQFF.

V gene TRBV5-5 combines with J gene TRBJ1-4, with D maybe TRBD1 (5 bases). Germline V gene lookup returns CDR1 SGHKS and CDR2 YYEKEE (reference sequence). The CDR3 is 12 amino acids. Trimming took off 0 bases at V and 10 bases at J, with 7 bases between the two ends. The CDR3: CASSLVGGKLFF. The CDR3 DNA reads TGTGCCAGCAGCTTGGTTGGGGGAAAACTGTTTTTT.

The genes are TRBV14 and TRBJ1-1; the D is unclear. The CDR3 length is 16 residues. Germline lookup yields CDR1 SGHDN and CDR2 FVKESK. V was cut by 3 bases and J by 0 bases, with 14 bases left in between. The chain's CDR3 is CASSHRGLGMNTEAFF. The CDR3 DNA reads as TGTGCCAGCAGCCATCGTGGACTGGGGATGAACACTGAAGCTTTCTTT.

This clone came up once. The chain's CDR3 is CASSQVRGSGANVLTF. The DNA of the CDR3 is TGCGCCAGCAGCCAAGTACGGGGCTCTGGGGCCAACGTCCTGACTTTC. The chain is built from TRBV4-1 and TRBJ2-6; possibly TRBD2 for D (5 bases). Trimming took 1 base from V and 0 from J, leaving 7 bases between them. CDR3 length: 16 residues. Per the germline V gene, CDR1 is MGHRA and CDR2 is YSYEKL.

This clone is a singleton in its sample. The genes are TRBV27 and TRBJ2-2; tentative D call: TRBD1 (6 bases). Germline CDR1 reads MNHEY; CDR2 reads SMNVEV (reference sequence). This CDR3 has 16 amino acids. Trimming shortened V by 3 bases and J by 6 bases, and 17 bases separated the two germline ends. The CDR3 sequence is CASSFSAAGVSGELFF. CDR3 bases: TGTGCCAGCAGTTTTTCGGCGGCAGGGGTGTCCGGGGAGCTGTTTTTT.

The V gene is TRBV30, the J gene TRBJ2-1; D is perhaps TRBD1 (6 bases). The V gene's germline CDR1 is GTSNPN and CDR2 SVGIG (reference sequence). Trimming stripped 4 bases from V and 1 base from J, with 20 bases between. The length of the CDR3 is 17 residues. Written as DNA, the CDR3 is TGTGCCTGGAACTCAGGGGTTGGTCATTATTCCTACAATGAGCAGTTCTTC. Translation gives CAWNSGVGHYSYNEQFF.

The chain joins TRBV28 to TRBJ2-5; D not certain. V shed 2 bases and J shed 5 bases, with 6 bases lying between them. The germline CDR1 and CDR2 sequences are MDHEN and SYDVKM. The CDR3 covers 12 residues. CDR3 DNA: TGTGCCAGCAGTTTAACTGATGAGACCCAGTACTTC. Residues: CASSLTDETQYF. The variable domain in full, with the rest retrieved from reference TRBV28 and TRBJ2-5, is DVKVTQSSRYLVKRTGEKVFLECVQDMDHENMFWYRQDPGLGLRLIYFSYDVKMKEKGDIPEGYSVSREKKERFSLILESASTNQTSMYLCASSLTDETQYFGPGTRLLVL.

J is TRBJ2-6 and V is TRBV7-8; 8 bases align to TRBD1. Germline CDR1 reads SGHVS; CDR2 reads FQNEAQ. The CDR3 is 19 amino acids. V gave up 3 bases and J gave up 1 base; unmatched junction bases: 11. The CDR3 protein is CASSLGRGTGASGANVLTF. The CDR3 coding sequence is TGTGCCAGCAGCTTGGGGCGCGGGACAGGCGCTTCTGGGGCCAACGTCCTGACTTTC.

With respect to this clone: A read error may produce the germline difference seen at one junction end. The chain recombines TRBV10-3 with TRBJ2-1; D is possibly TRBD1 or TRBD2 (5 bases each). Germline CDR1 ENHRY, CDR2 SYGVKD. The CDR3 sequence is 13 residues long. The CDR3 loop is CAISGESVNTRVF. CDR3 DNA: TGTGCCATCAGTGGGGAGAGTGTAAATACCAGGGTCTTC.

The V and J genes are TRBV11-2 and TRBJ1-1, with D hard to call. The CDR3 is 13 residues long. Trimming removed 5 bases from V and 2 bases from J, with 9 bases in between. The germline gives CDR1 SGHAT, CDR2 FQNNGV. This CDR3 reads CASSQELNTEAFF. In DNA form, the CDR3 reads TGTGCCAGCAGCCAAGAACTTAACACTGAAGCTTTCTTT.

The V call is TRBV5-1, the J call TRBJ1-2, with a possible D match to TRBD1 (6 bases). The CDR3 is made up of 16 amino acids. Trimming stripped 2 bases from V and 4 bases from J, with 18 bases between. Germline values: CDR1 SGHRS, CDR2 YFSETQ. CDR3 sequence (DNA): TGCGCCAGCAGCTTAAACCGGGACACGGTGCCCTATGGCTACACCTTC. Translating it yields CASSLNRDTVPYGYTF.

Regarding this clone: The sample contains more than one DNA sequence encoding this CDR3. J is TRBJ2-7 and V is TRBV5-1; 10 nucleotides agree with TRBD1. V lost 2 bases and J lost 4; bases outside the gene matches: 3. The germline CDR1 and CDR2 sequences are SGHRS and YFSETQ. The CDR3 sequence is 14 residues long. The CDR3 region is CASSFRTGGYEQYF. The DNA of the CDR3 is TGCGCCAGCAGCTTCCGGACAGGGGGTTACGAGCAGTACTTC.

This chain uses TRBV5-1 with TRBJ2-3, with TRBD2 matching 9 bases. The CDR3 contains 18 residues. Losses at the gene ends were 3 bases for V and 0 bases for J; bases not matched to a gene: 11. Germline V gene data show CDR1 as SGHRS and CDR2 as YFSETQ. The CDR3 coding sequence is TGCGCCAGCAGCTACCTAGCGGGAAGATTCCTTAGCACAGATACGCAGTATTTT. Translated, it gives CASSYLAGRFLSTDTQYF.